The 30 T cell receptor beta chains below were found in one sample sequenced in a study of shared clonotypes between healthy human individuals. Using immunoSEQ multiplex PCR, the repertoire was profiled, and TCRdb retains in-frame clones only, with some absent. The table records 2,500,000 or so clones, around 94% of them present only once. Sequencing was performed on naive CD4+ T cells sorted from blood. Sample subset: CD45RA+ positively selected. These receptors originate from a man between 18 and 35 years old in good health.

The V and J genes are TRBV30 and TRBJ1-2; 9 nucleotides match TRBD1. The junction had 5 bases not matched to a gene; V was cut back by 3 bases and J by 3 bases. Per germline, CDR1 GTSNPN and CDR2 SVGIG (reference sequence). The CDR3 has 14 amino acids. DNA of the CDR3: TGTGCCTGGAGAGGGACAGGGATGTACTATGGCTACACCTTC. Encoded protein: CAWRGTGMYYGYTF. Supplemented by reference TRBV30 and TRBJ1-2, the full variable domain reads SQTIHQWPATLVQPVGSPLSLECTVEGTSNPNLYWYRQAAGRGLQLLFYSVGIGQISSEVPQNLSASRPQDRQFILSSKKLLLSDSGFYLCAWRGTGMYYGYTFGSGTRLTVV.

This clone was detected once. The chain's CDR3 is CASSLDWAVNTEAFF. The DNA for the CDR3 is TGCGCCAGCAGCTTGGATTGGGCGGTAAACACTGAAGCTTTCTTT. The chain joins TRBV5-1 to TRBJ1-1; D is unresolved. There are 15 residues in the CDR3. Trimming left V 0 bases short and J 2 bases short, with 11 bases between. The germline V gene encodes CDR1 SGHRS and CDR2 YFSETQ.

This clone was observed a few times. This sequence joins TRBV2 and TRBJ1-6, with TRBD1 matching over 8 bases. The germline V gene encodes CDR1 SNHLY and CDR2 FYNNEI. V dropped 7 bases and J dropped 12; count of bases not matched to a gene: 17. The CDR3 has 16 amino acids. CDR3 coding DNA: TGTGCCAGCAACGACAGGGGACGGCTCCTATCAAAACCCCTCCACTTT. This codes for CASNDRGRLLSKPLHF.

As concerns this clone: This sample includes further DNA sequences coding for the same CDR3. The chain couples TRBV18 to TRBJ1-1; D is unclear. The V gene's germline CDR1 is KGHSH and CDR2 LQKENI. There are 14 residues in the CDR3. V shed 3 bases and J shed 2 bases, with 10 bases lying between them. The CDR3 loop reads CASSPGSLNTEAFF. The CDR3 nucleotides are TGTGCCAGCTCACCCGGGAGCCTTAACACTGAAGCTTTCTTT.

The genes are TRBV28 and TRBJ1-2; D remains unclear. V was shortened by 7 bases and J by 5 bases, with 14 bases between the two germline ends. This CDR3 contains 13 residues. Germline-derived CDR1 and CDR2 are MDHEN and SYDVKM. Here the CDR3 DNA reads TGTGCCAGCACGAACCCCTACAGTTATGGCTACACCTTC. Its protein is CASTNPYSYGYTF.

The chain links TRBV7-2 to TRBJ1-1; no reliable D call. This CDR3 comprises 11 residues. Trimming cost V 4 bases and J 11 bases, with 11 bases left between them. CDR1 is SGHTA and CDR2 is FQGNSA in the germline V gene. CDR3 nucleotides: TGTGCCAGCAGCTCGGTGGCCTGGGCTTTCTTT. This sequence encodes CASSSVAWAFF.

V and J are TRBV10-3 and TRBJ1-3, with a weak D call TRBD1 (6 bases). Trimming took off 8 bases at V and 0 bases at J, with 14 bases between the two ends. CDR1 and CDR2 (germline): ENHRY, SYGVKD. The CDR3 contains 15 residues. CDR3: CAIWGGGSSGNTIYF. The CDR3 DNA sequence: TGTGCCATCTGGGGGGGCGGAAGCTCTGGAAACACCATATATTTT.

About this clone itself: Within the sample, other DNA sequences also encode this same CDR3. The V and J genes are TRBV5-1 and TRBJ2-5, with D perhaps TRBD1 or TRBD2 (6 bases each). The CDR3 contains 14 residues. The V gene lost 0 bases and the J gene lost 5 bases, with 11 bases spanning the gap. CDR1 is SGHRS, CDR2 YFSETQ, per germline. CDR3 bases: TGCGCCAGCAGCTTGGACAGGGCGGGGGAGACCCAGTACTTC. Residues: CASSLDRAGETQYF.

This chain links TRBV6-5 with TRBJ1-6; 7 bases map to TRBD1. Unmatched junction bases numbered 7, after V lost 6 bases and J lost 8 bases. The germline V gene has CDR1 MNHEY and CDR2 SVGAGI. The CDR3 has 14 residues. CDR3 coding DNA: TGTGCCAGCAGGGCGACAGGGAGGGATTCACCCCTCCACTTT. Encoded protein: CASRATGRDSPLHF.

The chain recombines TRBV6-5 with TRBJ1-6, with D maybe TRBD1 (5 bases). Germline loops: CDR1 MNHEY, CDR2 SVGAGI. Between the trimmed V and J ends, which lost 8 bases and 2 bases, there was a span of 10 bases. The CDR3 sequence is 14 residues long. As DNA, the CDR3 is TGTGCCAGCGGGAGGGGACCCTATAATTCACCCCTCCACTTT. Residues: CASGRGPYNSPLHF.

This rearrangement joins TRBV27 to TRBJ1-5; D unclear. The CDR3 has 15 amino acids. V lost 0 bases and J 3 bases, leaving 9 bases between the germline ends. Germline V gene data show CDR1 as MNHEY and CDR2 as SMNVEV (reference sequence). The DNA of the CDR3 is TGTGCCAGCAGTTTATCATTAGGGAACAATCAGCCCCAGCATTTT. Amino acid sequence: CASSLSLGNNQPQHF.

This clone was seen a single time. The chain combines TRBV2 with TRBJ1-2; 7 positions match TRBD1. V shed 4 bases, J shed 2 bases, and the junction held 4 bases outside the gene matches. The CDR3 loop spans 14 amino acids. From germline, CDR1 is SNHLY and CDR2 FYNNEI. The chain's CDR3 is CASSAEQGNYGYTF. CDR3 nucleotides: TGTGCCAGCAGTGCTGAACAGGGGAACTATGGCTACACCTTC.

This chain connects TRBV14 to TRBJ2-2, with TRBD1 matching over 8 bases. Germline V lookup: CDR1 SGHDN, CDR2 FVKESK. The CDR3 spans 16 residues. Trimming took 4 bases from V and 4 from J; bases not matched to a gene: 8. The DNA for the CDR3 is TGTGCCAGCAGCCGGAACAGGGGGGCGCTCACCGGGGAGCTGTTTTTT. Protein product: CASSRNRGALTGELFF.

The V call is TRBV25-1, the J call TRBJ1-5; 8 nucleotides align to TRBD1. Germline V gene sequence: CDR1 MGHDK, CDR2 SYGVNS. The CDR3 covers 15 residues. The V gene end was trimmed by 4 bases and the J gene end by 2 bases; junction bases not matched to a gene: 4. In nucleotides, the CDR3 is TGTGCCAGCAGTGCCGGACAGGGAGGCAATCAGCCCCAGCATTTT. This gives the protein CASSAGQGGNQPQHF.

The rearrangement links TRBV10-3 to TRBJ1-6, with 7 bases aligning to TRBD1. V was pared by 2 bases and J by 7 bases, with 2 bases of the junction left unmatched. Germline loops: CDR1 ENHRY, CDR2 SYGVKD. The CDR3 has 14 amino acids. This CDR3 reads CAISEGQVNSPLHF. DNA for the CDR3: TGTGCCATCAGTGAGGGACAGGTGAATTCACCCCTCCACTTT.

This clone was seen more than once but under ten times. V and J are TRBV5-1 and TRBJ2-7; D may match TRBD1 or TRBD2 (6 bases each). The ends were cut back, 2 bases at V and 6 bases at J, with 12 bases in the middle. Germline values: CDR1 SGHRS, CDR2 YFSETQ. CDR3 length equals 13 residues. The CDR3: CASSFRTAGEQYF. CDR3 in DNA: TGCGCCAGCAGCTTCCGGACAGCGGGCGAGCAGTACTTC.

With respect to this clone: This CDR3 is also generated by other DNA sequences in the sample. V is TRBV7-2 and J is TRBJ1-5; D perhaps matches TRBD1 (6 bases). CDR1 is SGHTA, CDR2 FQGNSA, per germline. The CDR3 sequence is 14 residues long. Trimming removed 5 bases at V and 3 bases at J, with 11 bases between. CDR3 amino acids: CASSRGQNNQPQHF. CDR3 nucleotides: TGTGCCAGCAGCCGCGGACAGAACAATCAGCCCCAGCATTTT. Complete variable domain (other parts from reference TRBV7-2 and TRBJ1-5): GAGVSQSPSNKVTEKGKDVELRCDPISGHTALYWYRQSLGQGLEFLIYFQGNSAPDKSGLPSDRFSAERTGGSVSTLTIQRTQQEDSAVYLCASSRGQNNQPQHFGDGTRLSIL.

The V and J genes are TRBV11-2 and TRBJ1-1; no clear D. Germline loops: CDR1 SGHAT, CDR2 FQNNGV. The CDR3 has 14 residues. V dropped 4 bases and J dropped 1 base, with 10 bases sitting between them. CDR3 amino acids: CASSYQSGNTEAFF. The CDR3 coding sequence is TGTGCCAGCAGCTATCAATCGGGGAACACTGAAGCTTTCTTT. Filled out from reference TRBV11-2 and TRBJ1-1, the complete variable domain reads EAGVAQSPRYKIIEKRQSVAFWCNPISGHATLYWYQQILGQGPKLLIQFQNNGVVDDSQLPKDRFSAERLKGVDSTLKIQPAKLEDSAVYLCASSYQSGNTEAFFGQGTRLTVV.

The chain is built from TRBV7-9 and TRBJ2-7, with 7 bases identical to TRBD2. The CDR3 has 18 amino acids. The ends lost 5 bases at V and 3 bases at J; junction bases unmatched: 19. Germline V gene data show CDR1 as SEHNR and CDR2 as FQNEAQ (reference sequence). The CDR3: CASSPPWSRGRSRYEQYF. For the CDR3, the DNA is TGTGCCAGCAGCCCACCGTGGTCCCGCGGGAGATCCCGCTACGAGCAGTACTTC.

This clone was counted only a few times. Other DNA variants within this sample encode the same CDR3. The chain carries TRBV4-1 and TRBJ1-3, with no clear D. Trimming pared 4 bases from V and 0 bases from J, leaving 10 bases between. Looked up from germline, CDR1 is MGHRA and CDR2 is YSYEKL. This CDR3 is 15 amino acids long. This chain's CDR3 is CASSLTPSSGNTIYF. The DNA for the CDR3 is TGCGCCAGCAGCCTGACCCCCAGCTCTGGAAACACCATATATTTT.

The chain recombines TRBV28 with TRBJ2-7; D gene ambiguous. V lost 7 bases to trimming and J lost 2 bases, with 15 bases between them. CDR1 and CDR2 from the germline V gene are MDHEN and SYDVKM. This CDR3 region has 14 residues. The chain's CDR3 is CASTVGQIAYEQYF. Here the CDR3 DNA reads TGTGCCAGCACCGTCGGGCAGATTGCCTACGAGCAGTACTTC.

The chain links TRBV9 to TRBJ2-5; the D is unclear. CDR1 is SGDLS and CDR2 is YYNGEE in the germline V gene. Trimming took off 2 bases at V and 4 bases at J, with 12 bases between the two ends. The CDR3 is made up of 14 amino acids. The CDR3 nucleotides are TGTGCCAGCAGCGTTCTAGGTCTGGCAGAGACCCAGTACTTC. Translation: CASSVLGLAETQYF.

The V and J genes are TRBV6-5 and TRBJ1-1; 9 bases map to TRBD1. The V segment lost 0 bases and the J segment 4 bases; nucleotides outside the gene matches: 6. CDR3 length: 16 amino acids. The germline gives CDR1 MNHEY, CDR2 SVGAGI. This CDR3 is CASSYSPSTGGTEAFF. CDR3 nucleotides: TGTGCCAGCAGTTACTCCCCCTCGACAGGGGGCACTGAAGCTTTCTTT.

The V gene is TRBV7-2, the J gene TRBJ2-2; TRBD2 matches 10 bases. The length of the CDR3 is 15 residues. Looked up from germline, CDR1 is SGHTA and CDR2 is FQGNSA. V trimming: 1 base; J trimming: 4 bases; junction bases outside the gene matches: 0. The CDR3 coding sequence is TGTGCCAGCAGCTTAGGGACTAGCGGCACCGGGGAGCTGTTTTTT. This sequence encodes CASSLGTSGTGELFF.

The rearrangement links TRBV7-2 to TRBJ1-2, with 8 bases identical to TRBD1. V trimming: 5 bases; J trimming: 3 bases; junction bases outside the gene matches: 5. The length of the CDR3 is 14 residues. Germline-derived CDR1 and CDR2 are SGHTA and FQGNSA. CDR3 nucleotides: TGTGCCAGCAGCACCGGACAGGGTTACTATGGCTACACCTTC. Protein sequence: CASSTGQGYYGYTF. Supplemented by reference TRBV7-2 and TRBJ1-2, the full variable domain reads GAGVSQSPSNKVTEKGKDVELRCDPISGHTALYWYRQSLGQGLEFLIYFQGNSAPDKSGLPSDRFSAERTGGSVSTLTIQRTQQEDSAVYLCASSTGQGYYGYTFGSGTRLTVV.

This chain connects TRBV2 to TRBJ2-7, with TRBD2 matching over 8 bases. The CDR3 consists of 14 residues. CDR1 is SNHLY, CDR2 FYNNEI, per germline. After removal of 6 bases from V and 0 bases from J, the junction contained 4 bases not matched to a gene. The CDR3 loop is CASRRTSPSYEQYF. For the CDR3, the DNA is TGTGCCAGCAGGAGGACTAGCCCCTCCTACGAGCAGTACTTC. Based on the CDR3 plus reference TRBV2 and TRBJ2-7, the full variable domain is EPEVTQTPSHQVTQMGQEVILRCVPISNHLYFYWYRQILGQKVEFLVSFYNNEISEKSEIFDDQFSVERPDGSNFTLKIRSTKLEDSAMYFCASRRTSPSYEQYFGPGTRLTVT.

This sequence joins TRBV19 and TRBJ1-1; 8 positions match TRBD1. The CDR3 length is 13 residues. Looked up from germline, CDR1 is LNHDA and CDR2 is SQIVND (reference sequence). V lost 4 bases, J lost 10 bases, and 8 bases stayed unmatched. The CDR3 bases are TGTGCCAGTAGTACCGACAGGGGACTGGTAGCTTTCTTT. It encodes CASSTDRGLVAFF. Based on the CDR3 plus reference TRBV19 and TRBJ1-1, the full variable domain is DGGITQSPKYLFRKEGQNVTLSCEQNLNHDAMYWYRQDPGQGLRLIYYSQIVNDFQKGDIAEGYSVSREKKESFPLTVTSAQKNPTAFYLCASSTDRGLVAFFGQGTRLTVV.

The chain couples TRBV28 to TRBJ2-7, with a possible D match to TRBD1 (5 bases). Trimming took 5 bases from V and 3 from J, leaving 14 bases between them. The CDR3 is 14 amino acids. Germline CDR1 and CDR2: MDHEN and SYDVKM. CDR3 loop: CASSTPRQSYEQYF. Here the CDR3 DNA reads TGTGCCAGCAGTACCCCGAGACAGAGCTACGAGCAGTACTTC.

The rearrangement joins TRBV6-1 to TRBJ2-1; TRBD1 aligns across 8 bases. The junction had 5 bases not matched to a gene; V was cut back by 4 bases and J by 0 bases. In germline, CDR1 is MNHNS, CDR2 SASEGT. There are 16 residues in the CDR3. The DNA of the CDR3 is TGTGCCAGCAGTGCCCAGGGGGCCAGCTCCTACAATGAGCAGTTCTTC. It is translated as CASSAQGASSYNEQFF.

J is TRBJ2-2 and V is TRBV4-2; TRBD1 might be the D (6 bases). The CDR3 sequence is 16 residues long. The V and J ends lost 0 bases and 5 bases respectively, with 13 bases between them. CDR1 is LGHNA and CDR2 is YNFKEQ in the germline V gene. DNA for the CDR3: TGTGCCAGCAGCCAAGATCTGGGGGACACAACCGGGGAGCTGTTTTTT. Translating it yields CASSQDLGDTTGELFF.